What follows is one T cell receptor (beta chain) and its context. This record comes from a study of T cell changes during pregnancy in multiple sclerosis. Profiled with immunoSEQ multiplex PCR; TCRdb holds only in-frame clones, not every one. This table holds around 46,000 clones, over 75% found once. This TCR was sampled from a female donor with multiple sclerosis, enrolled in a pregnancy study. The starting material was CD8+ T cells from peripheral blood mononuclear cells, obtained in the second trimester of pregnancy.

CDR3 residues: CASSPDAAGGPYEQYF. The CDR3 bases are TGTGCCAGCAGTCCCGACGCGGCAGGGGGTCCCTACGAGCAGTACTTC. V is TRBV27 and J is TRBJ2-7; 7 nucleotides match TRBD1. The V gene's germline CDR1 is MNHEY and CDR2 SMNVEV (reference sequence). This CDR3 spans 16 amino acids. Trimming at V came to 5 bases and at J to 2 bases, leaving 12 bases not matched to a gene.